These T cell receptor beta chains were read from a single sample in a study of blood T cell repertoires in COVID-19. Some clones are missing from TCRdb's copy, which holds only in-frame ones; the method was immunoSEQ multiplex PCR. The sample yields 240,000 or so clones, roughly 91% seen once. Specimen: PBMCs or T cells enriched from blood (not recorded which). The receptor set was obtained from a man aged 35 to 55 who had recovered from COVID-19. Both conserved end residues are part of each CDR3. Fields, in order: J gene, clone size, D gene, V gene, CDR3 protein, CDR3 DNA. A D gene is named only where the DNA matches it firmly. Only part of the rows carry a size: once, few, many, or a class if the clone is expanded.

TRBJ2-4	-	-	TRBV3-1/TRBV3-2	CASSQGSNIQYF	TGTGCCAGCAGCCAAGGGAGCAACATTCAGTACTTC
TRBJ2-7	-	-	TRBV9	CASSTTTTGEQYF	TGTGCCAGCAGTACAACGACCACCGGGGAGCAGTACTTC
TRBJ1-1	-	-	TRBV7-3	CASSPPFRGVTEAFF	TGTGCCAGCAGCCCCCCGTTCAGGGGCGTCACTGAAGCTTTCTTT
TRBJ2-1	-	-	TRBV24-1	CATSPQGSFNNEQFF	TGTGCCACCAGTCCCCAGGGAAGTTTTAATAATGAGCAGTTCTTC
TRBJ2-7	-	-	TRBV9	CASGRGGAVSSYEQYF	TGTGCCAGCGGTCGAGGGGGGGCCGTCTCGTCCTACGAGCAGTACTTC
TRBJ2-3	-	TRBD2	TRBV4-1	CASSQDLSGRALLEDTQYF	TGCGCCAGCAGCCAAGATCTGAGCGGGAGGGCCTTATTGGAAGATACGCAGTATTTT
TRBJ1-4	few	-	TRBV20-1	CSASGGRGGRNEKLFF	TGCAGTGCTAGTGGCGGTCGGGGGGGTCGAAATGAAAAACTGTTTTTT
TRBJ1-3	few	TRBD1	TRBV6-5	CASSTDRGLGNTIYF	TGTGCCAGCAGCACTGACAGGGGGCTCGGAAACACCATATATTTT
TRBJ2-7	-	TRBD2	TRBV18	CASSPRAGGGYEQYF	TGTGCCAGCTCACCACGAGCGGGAGGTGGATACGAGCAGTACTTC
TRBJ1-1	once	TRBD1	TRBV4-1	CASSQGPPGQRNTEAFF	TGCGCCAGCAGCCAAGGCCCTCCGGGACAGCGGAACACTGAAGCTTTCTTT
TRBJ2-4	-	-	TRBV5-6	CASSTWTDTLAKNIQYF	TGTGCCAGCAGCACCTGGACAGACACTCTAGCCAAAAACATTCAGTACTTC
TRBJ2-7	-	TRBD1	TRBV4-1	CASSPRTGLKEQYF	TGCGCCAGCAGCCCACGGACAGGGCTCAAAGAGCAGTACTTC
TRBJ1-4	-	-	TRBV18	CASSPGATNEKLFF	TGTGCCAGCTCACCAGGAGCAACTAATGAAAAACTGTTTTTT
TRBJ2-1	once	TRBD2	TRBV11-2	CASSPGGTSGISYNEQFF	TGTGCCAGCAGCCCGGGGGGGACTAGCGGTATCTCCTACAATGAGCAGTTCTTC
TRBJ1-5	-	-	TRBV7-9	CASSLAALEPQHF	TGTGCCAGCAGCTTAGCGGCCCTGGAGCCCCAGCATTTT
TRBJ1-1	-	-	TRBV14	CASSPILPSTEAFF	TGTGCCAGCAGCCCTATCTTACCATCCACTGAAGCTTTCTTT
TRBJ2-2	-	TRBD2	TRBV5-1	CASSLPSGGVTGELFF	TGCGCCAGCAGCTTGCCTAGCGGGGGGGTCACCGGGGAGCTGTTTTTT
TRBJ1-2	-	TRBD1	TRBV7-9	CASSGRQGADYGYTF	TGTGCCAGCAGCGGTCGACAGGGGGCCGACTATGGCTACACCTTC
TRBJ1-5	-	-	TRBV10-3	CAISHGSQQPQHF	TGTGCCATCAGTCATGGCTCCCAGCAGCCCCAGCATTTT
TRBJ2-1	-	-	TRBV3-1/TRBV3-2	CASSQDLVNNEQFF	TGTGCCAGCAGCCAAGATTTAGTGAACAATGAGCAGTTCTTC
TRBJ1-2	-	TRBD1	TRBV5-4	CASSLAREGAQRGYTF	TGTGCCAGCAGCTTGGCCCGGGAGGGGGCGCAAAGGGGCTACACCTTC
TRBJ2-7	-	-	TRBV14	CASSQGPFSSYEQYF	TGTGCCAGCAGCCAAGGGCCATTCAGCTCCTACGAGCAGTACTTC
TRBJ1-2	-	TRBD1	TRBV9	CASSLGFTGTGAIYTF	TGTGCCAGCAGCCTAGGTTTCACCGGGACAGGGGCGATCTACACCTTC
TRBJ2-5	-	-	TRBV5-6	CASSFPRDIRQETQYF	TGTGCCAGCAGCTTCCCCCGGGATATACGGCAAGAGACCCAGTACTTC
TRBJ1-1	-	-	TRBV5-1	CASTAKNTEAFF	TGCGCCAGCACAGCGAAGAACACTGAAGCTTTCTTT
TRBJ2-1	-	-	TRBV5-4	CASSLNYLIEQFF	TGTGCCAGCAGCTTGAACTACCTTATAGAGCAGTTCTTC
TRBJ1-2	-	TRBD1	TRBV2	CASSERQGAYGYTF	TGTGCCAGCAGTGAAAGACAGGGAGCCTATGGCTACACCTTC
TRBJ2-1	-	-	TRBV5-8	CASSLGLSYNEQFF	TGTGCCAGCAGCTTGGGACTTTCATACAATGAGCAGTTCTTC
TRBJ2-3	-	-	TRBV12-3/TRBV12-4	CASNLGGTQYF	TGTGCCAGCAACCTGGGGGGTACGCAGTATTTT
TRBJ2-2	-	-	TRBV19	CASRPMTDTGELFF	TGTGCCAGTAGACCCATGACAGACACCGGGGAGCTGTTTTTT
TRBJ1-1	-	-	TRBV28	CASSRGGLNTEAFF	TGTGCCAGCTCGCGGGGGGGCTTGAACACTGAAGCTTTCTTT
TRBJ2-7	-	-	TRBV7-8	CASSRLSSYEQYF	TGTGCCAGCAGCCGTCTGAGCTCCTACGAGCAGTACTTC
TRBJ2-7	-	TRBD2	TRBV25-1	CASSAGGRGEQYF	TGTGCCAGCAGTGCGGGGGGAAGAGGGGAGCAGTACTTC
TRBJ2-2	-	TRBD1	TRBV4-1	CASSAGRGTGSLAGELFF	TGCGCCAGCAGCGCCGGGAGAGGGACAGGGTCGTTGGCCGGGGAGCTGTTTTTT
TRBJ2-1	-	TRBD2	TRBV4-3	CASSPRSWGGISDEQFF	TGCGCCAGCAGCCCAAGGTCCTGGGGGGGAATTTCCGATGAGCAGTTCTTC
TRBJ2-1	-	-	TRBV6-1	CASSEILSSYNEQFF	TGTGCCAGCAGTGAAATTCTGAGCTCCTACAATGAGCAGTTCTTC
TRBJ1-5	-	-	TRBV6-2/TRBV6-3	CASSYIRQNNQPQHF	TGTGCCAGCAGTTACATCCGCCAGAACAATCAGCCCCAGCATTTT
TRBJ1-5	-	TRBD1	TRBV9	CASRLGTGDSNQPQHF	TGTGCCAGCAGACTAGGGACAGGAGATAGCAATCAGCCCCAGCATTTT
TRBJ2-3	-	TRBD1	TRBV4-3	CASSHLLGQGADTQYF	TGCGCCAGCAGCCACCTCTTGGGACAGGGGGCAGATACGCAGTATTTT
TRBJ1-5	-	TRBD1	TRBV3-1/TRBV3-2	CASSHGTGGDQPQHF	TGTGCCAGCAGCCACGGGACAGGGGGTGATCAGCCCCAGCATTTT
TRBJ2-1	-	TRBD2	TRBV10-3	CAISERSSGREQFF	TGTGCCATCAGTGAGAGGTCTAGCGGACGTGAGCAGTTCTTC
TRBJ1-4	once	-	TRBV9	CASSDLANEKLFF	TGTGCCAGCAGCGATTTAGCTAATGAAAAACTGTTTTTT
TRBJ1-1	-	-	TRBV6-5	CASSYAARLNTEAFF	TGTGCCAGCAGTTACGCCGCGCGGTTGAACACTGAAGCTTTCTTT
TRBJ2-7	-	TRBD1	TRBV27	CASSLSGQGFEQYF	TGTGCCAGCAGTTTATCTGGACAGGGTTTCGAGCAGTACTTC
TRBJ2-7	-	-	TRBV13	CASSLADSSYEQYF	TGTGCCAGCAGCTTAGCAGACAGCTCCTACGAGCAGTACTTC
TRBJ2-1	-	-	TRBV6-4	CASSDSRGGQFF	TGTGCCAGCAGTGACTCGAGAGGGGGACAGTTCTTC
TRBJ2-3	once	-	TRBV9	CASNELDTDTQYF	TGTGCCAGCAACGAGCTAGACACAGATACGCAGTATTTT
TRBJ1-2	-	TRBD1	TRBV11-3	CASSPHRGFHPYTF	TGTGCCAGCAGCCCTCACAGGGGTTTTCATCCCTACACCTTC
TRBJ2-1	-	TRBD1	TRBV5-4	CASSGWDSQSSYNEQFF	TGTGCCAGCAGCGGATGGGACAGCCAGAGCTCCTACAATGAGCAGTTCTTC
TRBJ2-1	-	-	TRBV19	CASSIRRNPYNEQFF	TGTGCCAGTAGTATACGGCGGAACCCCTACAATGAGCAGTTCTTC
TRBJ2-5	-	-	TRBV5-1	CASSFNSQETQYF	TGCGCCAGCAGCTTCAACAGTCAAGAGACCCAGTACTTC
TRBJ2-7	-	TRBD1	TRBV10-3	CAISEPPSGTGGYDEQYF	TGTGCCATCAGTGAGCCTCCCTCCGGGACAGGGGGCTACGACGAGCAGTACTTC
TRBJ2-1	-	TRBD2	TRBV27	CASSLSGLVYNNEQFF	TGTGCCAGCAGTTTATCGGGACTAGTTTATAACAATGAGCAGTTCTTC
TRBJ2-1	once	TRBD1	TRBV5-1	CASSLAGTGALFYYNEQFF	TGCGCCAGCAGCTTGGCCGGGACAGGGGCCCTTTTTTACTACAATGAGCAGTTCTTC
TRBJ1-1	-	TRBD1	TRBV18	CASSPGTGIEVSEAFF	TGTGCCAGCTCACCAGGGACAGGGATCGAGGTCTCTGAAGCTTTCTTT
TRBJ1-1	-	-	TRBV11-2	CASSLVRAVNTEAFF	TGTGCCAGCAGCTTAGTCAGGGCGGTGAACACTGAAGCTTTCTTT